The 8 T cell receptor beta chains given below trace back to one sample, sequenced in a study of read filtering for tumor transcriptome and immune sequencing. The library was built from roughly 400 ng RNA with molecular barcoded adaptors for alpha/delta and beta/gamma chains. TCRdb processed the reads anew with MiXCR; each CDR3 protein has one entry. Of approximately 62,000 distinct CDR3 sequences in the sample, around 20% were seen once. The sample comprised a population of CD138-negative cells sorted from bone marrow. These receptors were obtained from a donor at least 40 years old with multiple myeloma.

A few counts support this clonotype. The rearrangement links TRBV20-1 to TRBJ2-2, with TRBD1 matching 9 bases. Per germline, CDR1 DFQATT and CDR2 SNEGSKA (reference sequence). The V segment lost 5 bases and the J segment 3 bases; nucleotides outside the gene matches: 4. CDR3 length equals 14 residues. The CDR3: CSAFDRGYTGELFF. Written as DNA, the CDR3 is TGCAGTGCTTTCGACAGGGGGTACACCGGGGAGCTGTTTTTT.

This clonotype was seen many times. This chain joins TRBV12-3 or TRBV12-4 and TRBJ1-1, with D unclear. The V end was cut by 2 bases, the J end by 1 base, with 8 bases between. CDR3 length: 14 residues. The CDR3 DNA is TGTGCCAGCAGTTTATCCGGCCGGAACACTGAAGCTTTCTTT. Amino acid sequence: CASSLSGRNTEAFF.

This clonotype showed up many times. The genes are TRBV20-1 and TRBJ2-1; 8 bases line up with TRBD2. The V and J ends lost 3 bases and 6 bases, in that order; junction bases with no gene match: 10. Germline V gene sequence: CDR1 DFQATT, CDR2 SNEGSKA (reference sequence). The CDR3 loop spans 15 amino acids. Written as DNA, the CDR3 is TGCAGTGCTAGCTCGATGAGCGGGGGCTTCAATGAGCAGTTCTTC. Translated: CSASSMSGGFNEQFF.

This clonotype was seen many times. The rearrangement links TRBV6-6 to TRBJ2-3; D perhaps matches TRBD2 (6 bases). With 0 bases removed from V and 4 bases from J, the gap between germline ends came to 8 bases. This CDR3 is built from 14 residues. CDR1 MNHNY and CDR2 SVGAGI come from the germline V gene (reference sequence). CDR3 residues: CASSYSGGADTQYF. CDR3 coding DNA: TGTGCCAGCAGTTACTCTGGCGGGGCAGATACGCAGTATTTT.

V is TRBV15 and J is TRBJ2-7; D gene uncertain. Germline CDR1 and CDR2: LNHNV and YYDKDF (reference sequence). The germline V and J ends were trimmed by 0 bases and 4 bases, with 10 bases remaining between them. The CDR3 totals 14 residues. The CDR3 protein is CATSRDPLGYEQYF. The CDR3 DNA follows: TGTGCCACCAGCAGAGACCCCCTGGGTTACGAGCAGTACTTC.

Comment on this clonotype: A much larger clone lies one base from this, so it may be a read error. The DNA for the CDR3 is TGTGCCAGCAGCCAAGCCGTGGGGACCCAGTACTTC. This codes for CASSQAVGTQYF. The chain joins TRBV14 to TRBJ2-5; D gene ambiguous. Trimming removed 1 base at V and 7 bases at J, with 7 bases between. Germline V gives CDR1 SGHDN, CDR2 FVKESK. This CDR3 contains 12 residues.

The chain combines TRBV7-9 with TRBJ1-2; D not resolved. This CDR3 has 15 residues. Germline V gives CDR1 SEHNR, CDR2 FQNEAQ (reference sequence). Trimming took 1 base from V and 6 from J, leaving 15 bases between them. CDR3 region: CASSLDPVGVNGYTF. The CDR3 bases are TGTGCCAGCAGCTTAGACCCAGTCGGGGTTAATGGCTACACCTTC.

Remarks on this clonotype: Being one base from a much bigger clone, this may be a read error. The J gene is TRBJ2-1, the V gene TRBV7-6, with 7 positions matching TRBD2. CDR1 is SGHVS and CDR2 is FNYEAQ in the germline V gene. The CDR3 is 15 amino acids. The CDR3 reads CASSRLGGSGNELFF. The CDR3 nucleotides are TGTGCCAGCAGCCGATTAGGCGGCAGCGGGAATGAGCTGTTCTTC.